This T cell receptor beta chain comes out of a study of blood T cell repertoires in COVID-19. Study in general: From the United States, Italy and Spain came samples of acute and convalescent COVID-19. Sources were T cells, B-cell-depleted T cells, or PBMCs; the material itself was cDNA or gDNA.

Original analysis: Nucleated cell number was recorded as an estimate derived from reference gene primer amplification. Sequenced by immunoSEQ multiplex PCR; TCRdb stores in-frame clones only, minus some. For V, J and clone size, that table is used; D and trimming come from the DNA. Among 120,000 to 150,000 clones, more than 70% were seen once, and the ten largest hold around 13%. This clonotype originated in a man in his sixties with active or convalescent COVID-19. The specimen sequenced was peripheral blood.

In nucleotides, the CDR3 is TGTGCCAGCAGCGAGGGACTAGCGGGAGTGTTTGAGCAGTTCTTC. Translating gives CASSEGLAGVFEQFF. V usage is TRBV28 and J usage is TRBJ2-1; 14 positions match TRBD2. The CDR3 contains 15 residues. CDR1 is MDHEN and CDR2 is SYDVKM in the germline V gene. Trimming cost V 6 bases and J 9 bases; bases outside gene matches: 7.